The 32 T cell receptor beta chains in this list originate from one sample, sequenced in a study of cytomegalovirus exposure and HLA in healthy donors. Vbeta (60) and Jbeta (13) primers were used in the PCR. Only in-frame clones appear in the TCRdb table, and some are missing; sequencing was by immunoSEQ multiplex PCR. The sample has about 92,000 clones, over 65% seen once. What was sequenced was PBMCs. The receptors derive from a young woman in good health and CMV-seropositive.

The V call is TRBV4-3, the J call TRBJ2-7; tentative D call: TRBD2 (6 bases). Between the trimmed V and J ends, which lost 1 base and 3 bases, there was a span of 10 bases. Germline lookup yields CDR1 LGHNA and CDR2 YSLEER. This CDR3 is 14 amino acids long. This chain's CDR3 is CASSQALANYEQYF. CDR3 DNA: TGCGCCAGCAGCCAAGCACTAGCCAACTACGAGCAGTACTTC.

The chain carries TRBV14 and TRBJ1-4; D is possibly TRBD1 (5 bases). CDR3 length: 14 residues. Germline loops: CDR1 SGHDN, CDR2 FVKESK. The V gene lost 1 base and the J gene lost 7 bases, with 10 bases spanning the gap. DNA of the CDR3: TGTGCCAGCAGCCAAGCCGGGGGACTTGAAAAACTGTTTTTT. It translates to CASSQAGGLEKLFF. The full variable domain, its missing parts supplied by reference TRBV14 and TRBJ1-4, is EAGVTQFPSHSVIEKGQTVTLRCDPISGHDNLYWYRRVMGKEIKFLLHFVKESKQDESGMPNNRFLAERTGGTYSTLKVQPAELEDSGVYFCASSQAGGLEKLFFGSGTQLSVL.

The chain uses TRBV7-8 and TRBJ2-7; TRBD1 agrees at 9 bases. CDR1 is SGHVS, CDR2 FQNEAQ, per germline. V shed 2 bases, J shed 6 bases, and the junction held 5 bases outside the gene matches. CDR3 size: 14 residues. CDR3: CASSLWDRAGEQYF. CDR3 bases: TGTGCCAGCAGCTTATGGGACAGGGCTGGCGAGCAGTACTTC.

This clone occurred once. The gene calls are TRBV19 and TRBJ1-5, with D possibly matching TRBD1 (5 bases). CDR1 is LNHDA, CDR2 SQIVND, per germline (reference sequence). The CDR3 sequence is 15 residues long. The V and J ends lost 10 bases and 6 bases respectively, with 22 bases between them. Here the CDR3 DNA reads TGTGCCACGTCACCTTGGACACCACCGGGTCAGCCCCAGCATTTT. It codes for CATSPWTPPGQPQHF.

The V gene is TRBV9, the J gene TRBJ2-7, with a weak D call TRBD2 (5 bases). CDR3 length: 14 amino acids. The germline V gene encodes CDR1 SGDLS and CDR2 YYNGEE. Trimming pared 0 bases from V and 1 base from J, leaving 8 bases between. CDR3 nucleotides: TGTGCCAGCAGCGTAGCTGCGGGTTCCTACGAGCAGTACTTC. It translates to CASSVAAGSYEQYF.

The J gene is TRBJ1-1, the V gene TRBV28; 8 bases are a match to TRBD1. V was pared by 5 bases and J by 4 bases, with 6 bases of the junction left unmatched. This CDR3 has 14 amino acids. Germline CDR1 is MDHEN and CDR2 is SYDVKM. The CDR3 loop is CASSGQGGVTEAFF. The CDR3 bases are TGTGCCAGCAGTGGACAGGGTGGGGTCACTGAAGCTTTCTTT.

The rearrangement uses TRBV5-6 and TRBJ2-7; D might be TRBD2 (6 bases). Between the trimmed V and J ends, which lost 4 bases and 2 bases, there was a span of 16 bases. Germline V gives CDR1 SGHDT, CDR2 YYEEEE. The CDR3 spans 15 residues. CDR3 sequence reads: CASSPNIGGAYEQYF. The CDR3 bases are TGTGCCAGCAGCCCCAACATCGGAGGGGCCTACGAGCAGTACTTC.

The rearrangement uses TRBV5-1 and TRBJ1-6, with D hard to call. V lost 4 bases to trimming and J lost 10 bases, with 15 bases between them. The V gene's germline CDR1 is SGHRS and CDR2 YFSETQ. The CDR3 covers 14 residues. Here the CDR3 DNA reads TGCGCCAGCAGCAGGGAGGAGGGCGAATCACCCCTCCACTTT. Protein product: CASSREEGESPLHF.

The gene calls are TRBV4-2 and TRBJ2-1; 7 bases align to TRBD2. Germline CDR1 reads LGHNA; CDR2 reads YNFKEQ. V was clipped by 0 bases and J by 3 bases; unmatched bases: 5. This CDR3 contains 16 residues. CDR3 DNA: TGTGCCAGCAGCCAAGAGACGGGACTAAGCTACAATGAGCAGTTCTTC. Protein product: CASSQETGLSYNEQFF.

The chain couples TRBV27 to TRBJ2-1; D perhaps matches TRBD1 (5 bases). The CDR3 covers 15 residues. Germline CDR1 MNHEY, CDR2 SMNVEV (reference sequence). V was clipped by 1 base and J by 8 bases, with 15 bases between them. For the CDR3, the DNA is TGTGCCAGCAGTTTATGGCCGCCAGGGAACCATGAGCAGTTCTTC. Encoded protein: CASSLWPPGNHEQFF.

This clone occurred a few times. The chain recombines TRBV5-5 with TRBJ2-5; unclear D gene. CDR1 SGHKS and CDR2 YYEKEE come from the germline V gene (reference sequence). Trimming shortened V by 1 base and J by 2 bases, and 6 bases separated the two germline ends. The CDR3 covers 13 residues. The CDR3 sequence is CASSLNRQETQYF. The CDR3 bases are TGTGCCAGCAGCTTGAACAGACAAGAGACCCAGTACTTC.

This clone occurred once. The chain uses TRBV7-2 and TRBJ2-1, with D maybe TRBD1 (6 bases). CDR3 length: 17 amino acids. CDR1 SGHTA and CDR2 FQGNSA come from the germline V gene. V was trimmed by 0 bases and J by 0 bases, leaving 12 bases between them. Written as DNA, the CDR3 is TGTGCCAGCAGCTTAGCTGGTACAGGGAGCTCCTACAATGAGCAGTTCTTC. Translated: CASSLAGTGSSYNEQFF.

The rearrangement joins TRBV2 to TRBJ2-7; tentatively, D is TRBD2 (6 bases). Germline V gene lookup returns CDR1 SNHLY and CDR2 FYNNEI. CDR3 length: 13 residues. Trimming left V 9 bases short and J 1 base short, with 13 bases between. The CDR3 nucleotides read TGTGCCAGAGCCTTGGAGGGATCCTACGAGCAGTACTTC. Translation gives CARALEGSYEQYF.

The rearrangement links TRBV29-1 to TRBJ2-3, with a possible D match to TRBD2 (5 bases). The CDR3 contains 15 residues. Deletions cut 5 bases from V and 2 bases from J, with 17 bases between. Germline CDR1 is SQVTM and CDR2 is ANQGSEA. The CDR3 protein is CSVKLEMIDTDTQYF. In DNA form, the CDR3 reads TGCAGCGTTAAACTAGAAATGATTGACACAGATACGCAGTATTTT.

A few counts support this clone. This sequence joins TRBV11-3 and TRBJ1-4; TRBD1 matches 8 bases. V shed 5 bases and J 6 bases; nucleotides not matched to a gene: 5. The CDR3 consists of 14 residues. Germline V gene data show CDR1 as SGHNT and CDR2 as YENEEA. The CDR3 here is CASSQDREYEKLFF. DNA for the CDR3: TGTGCCAGCAGCCAGGACAGGGAGTATGAAAAACTGTTTTTT.

The gene calls are TRBV28 and TRBJ2-6; no firm D call. CDR3 length equals 15 residues. Germline V gene data show CDR1 as MDHEN and CDR2 as SYDVKM. V was trimmed by 6 bases and J by 2 bases, leaving 11 bases between them. CDR3 amino acids: CASSPRLAGANVLTF. The CDR3 DNA follows: TGTGCCAGCAGCCCTAGATTAGCTGGGGCCAACGTCCTGACTTTC.

This chain connects TRBV28 to TRBJ2-4; a weak D match, TRBD2 (5 bases). CDR3 length equals 17 residues. Trimming took 6 bases from V and 2 from J, leaving 20 bases between them. Looked up from germline, CDR1 is MDHEN and CDR2 is SYDVKM. Here the CDR3 reads CASSPPGSGVTKNIQYF. As DNA, the CDR3 is TGTGCCAGCAGCCCCCCGGGGTCCGGGGTCACCAAAAACATTCAGTACTTC.

The chain is built from TRBV6-1 and TRBJ2-7; D might be TRBD1 (5 bases). Trimming removed 11 bases at V and 4 bases at J, with 15 bases between. The CDR3 spans 12 residues. The V gene's germline CDR1 is MNHNS and CDR2 SASEGT. DNA of the CDR3: TGTGCCGGAGAGACAGCTCCTTACGAGCAGTACTTC. It yields the protein CAGETAPYEQYF.

The chain carries TRBV25-1 and TRBJ2-7; tentatively, D is TRBD2 (5 bases). Germline loops: CDR1 MGHDK, CDR2 SYGVNS. CDR3 length equals 15 residues. The V end lost 5 bases, the J end lost 2 bases, and 16 bases lay between the germline ends. The CDR3 DNA reads TGTGCCAGCAGTTCTAAACCGGGGTCTACCTACGAGCAGTACTTC. Protein: CASSSKPGSTYEQYF.

The chain has TRBV19 and TRBJ2-1; TRBD2 matches 8 bases. Germline V gives CDR1 LNHDA, CDR2 SQIVND (reference sequence). CDR3 length: 16 residues. V gave up 7 bases and J gave up 7 bases; unmatched junction bases: 15. The CDR3 region has the DNA TGTGCCAGTACCTCCCGGATAGGACCGGGGGGGAATGAGCAGTTCTTC. Residues: CASTSRIGPGGNEQFF.

The chain is built from TRBV6-6 and TRBJ2-3; 8 bases align to TRBD2. Unmatched junction bases numbered 8, after V lost 4 bases and J lost 5 bases. CDR1 is MNHNY, CDR2 SVGAGI, per germline (reference sequence). This CDR3 spans 15 amino acids. This CDR3 reads CASSFDGGARDTQYF. In DNA form, the CDR3 reads TGTGCCAGCAGTTTTGACGGGGGGGCTCGAGATACGCAGTATTTT.

The chain is built from TRBV2 and TRBJ2-5; D uncertain. V was cut by 8 bases and J by 2 bases, with 12 bases left in between. The CDR3 is 13 amino acids. CDR1 is SNHLY and CDR2 is FYNNEI in the germline V gene. The CDR3 DNA is TGTGCCAGCTGCGAGCGACCGCAAGAGACCCAGTACTTC. This encodes CASCERPQETQYF.

The chain has TRBV10-3 and TRBJ2-1; D is unclear. The CDR3 consists of 13 residues. V gave up 3 bases and J gave up 2 bases, with 5 bases separating them. Germline assignment: CDR1 ENHRY and CDR2 SYGVKD. As DNA, the CDR3 is TGTGCCATCAGTGACAGAACCTACAATGAGCAGTTCTTC. This encodes CAISDRTYNEQFF.

The chain is built from TRBV7-8 and TRBJ2-1, with D possibly TRBD2 on 5 matching bases. The V gene's germline CDR1 is SGHVS and CDR2 FQNEAQ. V lost 7 bases, J lost 5 bases, and 18 bases lay in between. This CDR3 region has 15 residues. CDR3 DNA: TGTGCCAGCACCCCCCTCCGGGAACTAAACAATGAGCAGTTCTTC. It is translated as CASTPLRELNNEQFF.

This chain connects TRBV7-9 to TRBJ1-5; maybe TRBD1 (6 bases). Trimming took off 4 bases at V and 2 bases at J, with 9 bases between the two ends. The CDR3 is 14 amino acids. Germline V gene sequence: CDR1 SEHNR, CDR2 FQNEAQ (reference sequence). CDR3 amino acids: CASSSQGGNQPQHF. The CDR3 coding sequence is TGTGCCAGCAGCTCACAGGGCGGCAATCAGCCCCAGCATTTT. The variable domain in full, completed from reference TRBV7-9 and TRBJ1-5, reads DTGVSQNPRHKITKRGQNVTFRCDPISEHNRLYWYRQTLGQGPEFLTYFQNEAQLEKSRLLSDRFSAERPKGSFSTLEIQRTEQGDSAMYLCASSSQGGNQPQHFGDGTRLSIL.

The V and J genes are TRBV4-1 and TRBJ2-5; 12 nucleotides agree with TRBD2. The CDR3 is made up of 16 amino acids. The ends lost 5 bases at V and 1 base at J; junction bases unmatched: 5. The germline gives CDR1 MGHRA, CDR2 YSYEKL. CDR3 in DNA: TGCGCCAGCAGCGAGGGACTAGCGGGCCTCCAAGAGACCCAGTACTTC. This codes for CASSEGLAGLQETQYF.

The rearrangement links TRBV2 to TRBJ2-5, with a possible D match to TRBD2 (6 bases). V was trimmed by 4 bases and J by 5 bases, leaving 8 bases between them. This CDR3 spans 12 amino acids. Germline V gives CDR1 SNHLY, CDR2 FYNNEI. As DNA, the CDR3 is TGTGCCAGCAGTGCCGGGGGTGAGACCCAGTACTTC. Encoded protein: CASSAGGETQYF.

The chain employs TRBV6-1 and TRBJ2-3, with 8 nucleotides matching TRBD2. Unmatched junction bases numbered 1, after V lost 2 bases and J lost 0 bases. In germline, CDR1 is MNHNS, CDR2 SASEGT. The CDR3 contains 15 residues. This CDR3 is CASSELAGSTDTQYF. The CDR3 DNA reads as TGTGCCAGCAGTGAACTAGCGGGTAGCACAGATACGCAGTATTTT.

The chain carries TRBV28 and TRBJ2-3, with D perhaps matching TRBD1 (5 bases). This CDR3 has 14 amino acids. Trimming cost V 6 bases and J 2 bases, with 12 bases left between them. The germline V gene encodes CDR1 MDHEN and CDR2 SYDVKM. The CDR3 DNA is TGTGCCAGCAGCCAGGGTTCCTACACAGATACGCAGTATTTT. Its translation is CASSQGSYTDTQYF.

The rearrangement joins TRBV7-9 to TRBJ2-1, with TRBD1 identical over 11 bases. CDR3 length equals 16 residues. Per the germline V gene, CDR1 is SEHNR and CDR2 is FQNEAQ (reference sequence). V was pared by 5 bases and J by 8 bases, with 11 bases of the junction left unmatched. CDR3 nucleotide sequence: TGTGCCAGCAGCGAACGGACAGGGGGCGCCCGCGATGAGCAGTTCTTC. This codes for CASSERTGGARDEQFF.

This clone occurred a few times. The chain is built from TRBV6-1 and TRBJ2-5, with 8 bases lining up with TRBD2. Judging by the DNA end, TRBJ2-7 fits better; the J call may be wrong. CDR1 and CDR2 (germline): MNHNS, SASEGT. The CDR3 is 14 residues long. The CDR3 DNA reads as TGTGCCAGCAGTGACGGGGGGGGCTCCTACGAGCAGTACTTC. Its protein is CASSDGGGSYEQYF.

V gene TRBV28 combines with J gene TRBJ1-3; 11 bases agree with TRBD1. The CDR3 is made up of 16 amino acids. V was pared by 2 bases and J by 3 bases, with 3 bases of the junction left unmatched. From germline, CDR1 is MDHEN and CDR2 SYDVKM. CDR3 in amino acids: CASSLTGQGVGNTIYF. The CDR3 DNA reads TGTGCCAGCAGTTTAACGGGACAGGGGGTTGGAAACACCATATATTTT.